This T cell receptor (beta chain) was identified in a study of memory CD4+ T cells and cytomegalovirus serostatus. Background on the study: Of the healthy Belgian adults, under 10 were CMV seropositive and around 22 seronegative.

The sort gate was single viable CD3+CD4+CD8-CD45RO+ cells for memory CD4+ T cells. Serostatus was set by detecting CMV pp150, pp28, p38, p52 IgG. CD4+ T cells were isolated by positive magnetic selection. The V and J ends lost 6 bases and 5 bases respectively, with 10 bases between them. The CDR3 has 12 amino acids. CDR1 SGHTA and CDR2 FQGNSA come from the germline V gene. Libraries were prepared by immunoSEQ multiplex PCR; TCRdb keeps only in-frame clonotypes and omits some of them. Of about 50,000 clones in the sample, approximately 83% are singletons; the top ten hold 0.55% to 0.7%. The chain uses TRBV7-2 and TRBJ1-1; D not certain. This clonotype was sampled from an adult in good health and CMV-seronegative. What was sequenced was memory CD4+ T cells from blood. This chain's CDR3 is CASSRQTTEAFF. DNA for the CDR3: TGTGCCAGCAGTCGCCAGACGACTGAAGCTTTCTTT. The whole variable domain, remainder taken from reference TRBV7-2 and TRBJ1-1, is GAGVSQSPSNKVTEKGKDVELRCDPISGHTALYWYRQSLGQGLEFLIYFQGNSAPDKSGLPSDRFSAERTGGSVSTLTIQRTQQEDSAVYLCASSRQTTEAFFGQGTRLTVV.